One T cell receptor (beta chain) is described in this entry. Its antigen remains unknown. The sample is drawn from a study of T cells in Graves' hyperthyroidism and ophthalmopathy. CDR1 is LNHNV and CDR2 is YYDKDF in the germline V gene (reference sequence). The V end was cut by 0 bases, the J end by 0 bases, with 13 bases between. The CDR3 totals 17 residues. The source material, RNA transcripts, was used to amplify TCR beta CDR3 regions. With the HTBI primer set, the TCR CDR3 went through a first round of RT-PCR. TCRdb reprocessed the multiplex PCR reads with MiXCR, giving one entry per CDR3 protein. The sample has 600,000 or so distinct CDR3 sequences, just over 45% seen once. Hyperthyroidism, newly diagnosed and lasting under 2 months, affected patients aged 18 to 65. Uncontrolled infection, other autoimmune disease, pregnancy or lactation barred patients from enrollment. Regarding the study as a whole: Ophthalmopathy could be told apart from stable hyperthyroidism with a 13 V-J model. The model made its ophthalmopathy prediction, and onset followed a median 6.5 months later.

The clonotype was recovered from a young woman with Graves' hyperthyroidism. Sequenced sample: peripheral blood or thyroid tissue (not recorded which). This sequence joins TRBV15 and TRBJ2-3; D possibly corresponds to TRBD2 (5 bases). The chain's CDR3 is CATSRELRGRSTDTQYF. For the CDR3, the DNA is TGTGCCACCAGCAGAGAGTTAAGAGGGAGAAGCACAGATACGCAGTATTTT.